Listed below are T cell receptor beta chains from one sample, sequenced in a study of response to subunit inactivated influenza vaccine. TCRdb itself ran the RT-PCR reads through MiXCR, one entry per CDR3 protein. The table includes about 160,000 distinct CDR3 sequences, roughly a tenth detected once. Specimen: non-naive T cells sorted from PBMCs, collected more than 35 days after vaccination. All receptors derive from a man in his forties or fifties who received an inactivated influenza vaccine. The CDR3 runs from the conserved cysteine through the conserved F or W.

J gene,V gene,CDR3 protein
TRBJ1-1,TRBV6-1,CASSHIGTAEAFF
TRBJ2-3,TRBV20-1,CSASQATDTQYF
TRBJ2-1,TRBV20-1,CSARQASSGRAHEQFF
TRBJ2-7,TRBV11-2,CASSPTYRGSYEQYF
TRBJ2-3,TRBV5-1,CASSRQDRGGTDTQYF
TRBJ2-7,TRBV3-1,CASGRPLRGAHYEQYF
TRBJ2-5,TRBV25-1,CASSDHTGDGAQYF
TRBJ1-2,TRBV11-2,CASSLAGRATLYGYTF
TRBJ1-2,TRBV7-8,CASSTGGYGGYTF
TRBJ1-6,TRBV6-5,CASSYEGQGDSPLHF
TRBJ2-1,TRBV4-2,CASSQFDGYNEQFF
TRBJ1-1,TRBV28,CASRGRTEAFF
TRBJ2-5,TRBV14,CASSQAPRVQETQYF
TRBJ2-3,TRBV5-1,CASSWGPGSTDTQYF
TRBJ1-6,TRBV7-9,CASSLGPASPLHF
TRBJ2-3,TRBV24-1,CATSDSLAGGQYF
TRBJ1-1,TRBV2,CASIEGGQGAPNTEAFF
TRBJ2-1,TRBV10-3,CAISESVRSRANEQFF
TRBJ1-5,TRBV27,CASAAYSNQPQHF
TRBJ2-3,TRBV2,CASSDPGDWSGEWGDTQYF
TRBJ2-2,TRBV7-2,CASSLGVGGGVGELFF
TRBJ2-3,TRBV12-3/TRBV12-4,CASSSHPGGGNTDTQYF
TRBJ2-1,TRBV20-1,CSASRQGLEQFF
TRBJ2-7,TRBV24-1,CATSDPLAGYEQYF
TRBJ1-1,TRBV29-1,CSVGGAPATEAFF
TRBJ2-1,TRBV7-2,CATMRTSGFYNEQFF
TRBJ2-1,TRBV7-2,CASSPGQGSYYNEQFF
TRBJ2-3,TRBV5-5,CASSLAAGGGSDTQYF
TRBJ2-7,TRBV24-1,CATSRGGQWSYEQYF
TRBJ1-1,TRBV7-2,CASSPWDSTEAFF
TRBJ1-5,TRBV19,CASNPDGNSNQPQHF
TRBJ1-1,TRBV2,CASSDIGGRVNTEAFF
TRBJ2-7,TRBV4-1,CASSSFIPGDGEQYF
TRBJ1-5,TRBV24-1,CATSETTKQPQHF
TRBJ2-1,TRBV19,CASSKRGPGLAGVLNEQFF
TRBJ2-7,TRBV20-1,CSARDRDRGQVIYEQYF
TRBJ1-1,TRBV7-2,CASSLMVARTEAFF
TRBJ1-2,TRBV7-9,CASSSPTGTGNYGYTF
TRBJ1-1,TRBV5-1,CASKPIGAEGNEAFF
TRBJ2-7,TRBV6-5,CASSYNSDATYEQYF
TRBJ2-1,TRBV20-1,CSARIRGTSGLSEQFF
TRBJ2-1,TRBV20-1,CSARRGGRYYNEQFF
TRBJ2-1,TRBV11-2,CASSLVDGPKFSYNEQFF
TRBJ1-2,TRBV5-6,CASTSRSEANYGYTF
TRBJ2-1,TRBV5-1,CASSLAGQGINEQFF
TRBJ2-2,TRBV2,CASSATSGNTGELFF
TRBJ2-3,TRBV9,CASSVAAGGGSDTQYF
TRBJ2-1,TRBV18,CPSSPPGQGDNEQFF
TRBJ1-2,TRBV4-1,CASNPGGHYGYTF